Sequencing of this T cell receptor (beta chain) was carried out in a study of cytomegalovirus exposure and HLA in healthy donors. PCR involved 60 Vbeta and 13 Jbeta primers. The method was immunoSEQ multiplex PCR; TCRdb's version includes in-frame clones alone and lacks a portion of them. Among about 160,000 clones, roughly 77% were seen once, and the ten largest hold 3% to 4.5%. Germline V lookup: CDR1 SGHRS, CDR2 YFSETQ. V was cut by 0 bases and J by 5 bases, with 11 bases left in between. This CDR3 is built from 14 residues. The chain couples TRBV5-1 to TRBJ1-2, with D hard to call. This receptor was taken from a man aged 25-45 years in good health and CMV-seropositive. Sequencing was performed on PBMCs. The CDR3 DNA reads TGCGCCAGCAGCTTGGCCGAAGCCTCTTATGGCTACACCTTC. Amino acid sequence: CASSLAEASYGYTF.